The 18 T cell receptor beta chains below all came from one sample that was sequenced in a study of control samples from healthy donors and cancer patients. Sequencing was performed with immunoSEQ multiplex PCR; in TCRdb, only in-frame clones are kept and a portion is missing. The table lists over 150,000 clones, approximately 95% of them singletons. The sample consisted of blood. Source of these receptors: a man between 18 and 35 years old in good health.

The V and J genes are TRBV28 and TRBJ2-3; 10 nucleotides agree with TRBD1. Germline-derived CDR1 and CDR2 are MDHEN and SYDVKM. J was trimmed by 1 base and V by 2 bases; bases with no gene match: 9. The length of the CDR3 is 18 residues. CDR3 in amino acids: CASSLVKTGTGGTDTQYF. CDR3 bases: TGTGCCAGCAGTTTAGTAAAAACCGGGACAGGGGGCACAGATACGCAGTATTTT.

The rearrangement uses TRBV27 and TRBJ2-7, with D perhaps TRBD1 or TRBD2 (5 bases each). This CDR3 region has 13 residues. CDR1 is MNHEY and CDR2 is SMNVEV in the germline V gene (reference sequence). Trimming stripped 4 bases from V and 0 bases from J, with 7 bases between. For the CDR3, the DNA is TGTGCCAGCAGTTGGGGGTTCTCCTACGAGCAGTACTTC. It is translated as CASSWGFSYEQYF.

The chain combines TRBV19 with TRBJ2-4; 9 bases fit TRBD1. CDR1 and CDR2 from the germline V gene are LNHDA and SQIVND (reference sequence). The CDR3 loop spans 15 amino acids. The V and J ends lost 6 bases and 1 base, in that order; junction bases with no gene match: 4. CDR3 sequence (DNA): TGTGCCAGTAGGGCACAGGGGGCGGCCAAAAACATTCAGTACTTC. This translates into CASRAQGAAKNIQYF.

This chain joins TRBV5-1 and TRBJ2-3; D call uncertain. V was cut by 0 bases and J by 0 bases, with 11 bases left in between. The CDR3 runs to 16 residues. Germline CDR1 is SGHRS and CDR2 is YFSETQ. The CDR3 region is CASSLDRVSSTDTQYF. DNA of the CDR3: TGCGCCAGCAGCTTGGATAGGGTTTCTAGCACAGATACGCAGTATTTT.

The J gene is TRBJ2-7, the V gene TRBV6-5; D may be TRBD1 (5 bases). V was pared by 6 bases and J by 3 bases, with 9 bases between. This CDR3 is built from 12 residues. In germline, CDR1 is MNHEY, CDR2 SVGAGI. DNA for the CDR3: TGTGCCAGCAGAGGGGCCGTCTACGAGCAGTACTTC. Protein sequence: CASRGAVYEQYF.

This clone was recorded once. The rearrangement links TRBV6-5 to TRBJ1-2; a possible D gene is TRBD1 (6 bases). Trimming left V 5 bases short and J 4 bases short, with 14 bases between. The germline V gene has CDR1 MNHEY and CDR2 SVGAGI. The CDR3 has 14 amino acids. CDR3 bases: TGTGCCAGCAGTACTCAGACAGGCGGCTATGGCTACACCTTC. Its protein product is CASSTQTGGYGYTF.

V is TRBV5-6 and J is TRBJ2-5; maybe TRBD1 (6 bases). The germline V and J ends were trimmed by 3 bases and 6 bases, with 15 bases remaining between them. CDR1 SGHDT and CDR2 YYEEEE come from the germline V gene. This CDR3 is built from 14 residues. CDR3 sequence (DNA): TGTGCCAGCAGCTCCGGACAGCTTGGAAAGACCCAGTACTTC. Its protein is CASSSGQLGKTQYF.

This clone was found a few times. The chain employs TRBV4-2 and TRBJ1-2; 10 bases are a match to TRBD1. Losses at the gene ends were 0 bases for V and 2 bases for J; bases not matched to a gene: 6. In germline, CDR1 is LGHNA, CDR2 YNFKEQ. This CDR3 has 17 residues. The CDR3 is CASSQDLGQGVNYGYTF. The CDR3 nucleotides read TGTGCCAGCAGCCAAGATCTAGGACAGGGGGTCAACTATGGCTACACCTTC.

The rearrangement uses TRBV6-5 and TRBJ1-2; D remains unclear. CDR3 length: 13 residues. Germline V gives CDR1 MNHEY, CDR2 SVGAGI. Trimming left V 7 bases short and J 2 bases short, with 11 bases between. The DNA for the CDR3 is TGTGCCAGCACGGGCAGGTGGAACTATGGCTACACCTTC. Translating it yields CASTGRWNYGYTF.

V usage is TRBV10-2 and J usage is TRBJ1-2; possible D gene TRBD1, 6 bases. The germline V and J ends were trimmed by 0 bases and 5 bases, with 25 bases remaining between them. Germline CDR1 is WSHSY and CDR2 is SAAADI. This CDR3 is built from 19 residues. The DNA for the CDR3 is TGCGCCAGCAGTGAGTCGACTCGGGGGGCAGGGAACGAAGGGTATGGCTACACCTTC. Protein product: CASSESTRGAGNEGYGYTF.

About this clone: Other DNA sequences in the sample encode the same CDR3. V usage is TRBV9 and J usage is TRBJ1-3, with TRBD1 identical over 10 bases. The J segment lost 4 bases and the V segment lost 2 bases, leaving 0 bases of the junction unmatched. In germline, CDR1 is SGDLS, CDR2 YYNGEE. The CDR3 covers 14 residues. CDR3 region: CASSVTGGGNTIYF. The CDR3 DNA is TGTGCCAGCAGCGTGACAGGGGGCGGAAACACCATATATTTT.

The V and J genes are TRBV5-8 and TRBJ2-7, with 7 bases aligning to TRBD2. Trimming cost V 4 bases and J 9 bases; bases outside gene matches: 13. The germline V gene encodes CDR1 SGHTS and CDR2 YDEGEE. This CDR3 contains 14 residues. DNA of the CDR3: TGTGCCAGCAGCCGGGGGGTTGGGCAGTCTGGGCAGTACTTC. It specifies CASSRGVGQSGQYF.

The chain carries TRBV30 and TRBJ2-5; no clear D. Germline V gene data show CDR1 as GTSNPN and CDR2 as SVGIG (reference sequence). Trimming left V 2 bases short and J 5 bases short, with 9 bases between. This CDR3 has 12 residues. The CDR3 sequence is CAWSSRTETQYF. For the CDR3, the DNA is TGTGCCTGGAGTAGCAGGACGGAGACCCAGTACTTC. Full variable domain (rest looked up from reference TRBV30 and TRBJ2-5): SQTIHQWPATLVQPVGSPLSLECTVEGTSNPNLYWYRQAAGRGLQLLFYSVGIGQISSEVPQNLSASRPQDRQFILSSKKLLLSDSGFYLCAWSSRTETQYFGPGTRLLVL.

This chain uses TRBV2 with TRBJ2-7; D uncertain. The germline gives CDR1 SNHLY, CDR2 FYNNEI. This CDR3 is built from 12 residues. The germline V and J ends were trimmed by 2 bases and 4 bases, with 6 bases remaining between them. The CDR3 sequence: CASSESGYEQYF. The CDR3 DNA reads TGTGCCAGCAGTGAATCGGGTTACGAGCAGTACTTC.

The CDR3 loop is CSVGWTGYGYTF. CDR3 DNA sequence: TGCAGCGTTGGGTGGACAGGGTACGGCTACACCTTC. The chain combines TRBV29-1 with TRBJ1-2; 8 bases fit TRBD1. Unmatched junction bases numbered 6, after V lost 4 bases and J lost 8 bases. The CDR3 extends over 12 amino acids. Germline V gene sequence: CDR1 SQVTM, CDR2 ANQGSEA.

The chain uses TRBV27 and TRBJ1-4, with TRBD1 as a possible D gene (5 bases). The germline CDR1 and CDR2 sequences are MNHEY and SMNVEV (reference sequence). V was cut by 0 bases and J by 10 bases, with 15 bases left in between. There are 15 residues in the CDR3. Here the CDR3 reads CASSLSGPPLGKLFF. CDR3 nucleotide sequence: TGTGCCAGCAGTTTATCGGGACCGCCCCTGGGAAAACTGTTTTTT.

The V call is TRBV7-9, the J call TRBJ1-6; 9 bases match TRBD1. The ends lost 5 bases at V and 10 bases at J; junction bases unmatched: 6. CDR1 is SEHNR, CDR2 FQNEAQ, per germline (reference sequence). The CDR3 totals 14 residues. The CDR3, as DNA: TGTGCCAGCAGCCCACAGGGGGCAGGATCACCCCTCCACTTT. This gives the protein CASSPQGAGSPLHF.

V is TRBV3-1 (or the pseudogene TRBV3-2) and J is TRBJ1-4; 7 positions agree with TRBD1. Germline CDR1 LGHDT, CDR2 YNNKEL (reference sequence). V lost 4 bases and J lost 9; bases outside the gene matches: 17. CDR3 length: 17 residues. The CDR3 loop is CASSRDRERSQRKKLFF. CDR3 DNA sequence: TGTGCCAGCAGCCGAGACAGGGAACGAAGTCAGCGGAAAAAACTGTTTTTT.